A single sample is the source of the 29 T cell receptor beta chains below, sequenced in a study of blood T cell repertoires in COVID-19. The table came from immunoSEQ multiplex PCR; TCRdb's copy has only in-frame clones and leaves some out. This table has some 290,000 clones, 90% appearing once. Sequencing input: PBMCs or T cells enriched from blood (not recorded which). The receptors originated from a woman in her twenties or thirties who had been exposed to COVID-19.

This sequence joins TRBV27 and TRBJ2-3; 8 bases agree with TRBD2. The J segment lost 5 bases and the V segment lost 7 bases, leaving 11 bases of the junction unmatched. The germline V gene encodes CDR1 MNHEY and CDR2 SMNVEV (reference sequence). This CDR3 spans 15 amino acids. This CDR3 is CASKASRGGLDTQYF. The CDR3 bases are TGTGCCAGCAAGGCCTCTCGGGGGGGCTTAGATACGCAGTATTTT.

The chain links TRBV21-1 to TRBJ1-1. TRBV21-1 is recorded as a pseudogene. The CDR3 has 18 residues. Here the CDR3 reads CASSKGGGAGPLNTEAFF. Here the CDR3 DNA reads TGTGCCAGCAGCAAAGGGGGCGGGGCGGGGCCTTTGAACACTGAAGCTTTCTTT.

The J gene is TRBJ2-5, the V gene TRBV11-2, with 7 nucleotides matching TRBD1. V lost 5 bases and J lost 1; bases outside the gene matches: 4. This CDR3 has 14 amino acids. The germline V gene has CDR1 SGHAT and CDR2 FQNNGV. In DNA, the CDR3 is TGTGCCAGCAGCCATACAGGGGTCCAAGAGACCCAGTACTTC. Translating it yields CASSHTGVQETQYF.

This chain connects TRBV4-3 to TRBJ2-3, with 8 bases matching TRBD2. Germline V gives CDR1 LGHNA, CDR2 YSLEER. This CDR3 comprises 16 residues. Losses at the gene ends were 0 bases for V and 3 bases for J; bases not matched to a gene: 5. DNA for the CDR3: TGCGCCAGCAGCCAAGAGATTAGCGGGGAAACAGATACGCAGTATTTT. Protein product: CASSQEISGETDTQYF.

This clone was detected only once. V gene TRBV7-9 combines with J gene TRBJ1-3; D not resolved. V lost 5 bases, J lost 0 bases, and 11 bases lay in between. The CDR3 totals 15 residues. Germline-derived CDR1 and CDR2 are SEHNR and FQNEAQ (reference sequence). The CDR3 loop reads CASSAGVFSGNTIYF. Here the CDR3 DNA reads TGTGCCAGCAGCGCCGGGGTCTTCTCTGGAAACACCATATATTTT.

V is TRBV18 and J is TRBJ1-6, with 7 bases aligning to TRBD1. Germline-derived CDR1 and CDR2 are KGHSH and LQKENI. After removal of 6 bases from V and 10 bases from J, the junction contained 6 bases not matched to a gene. The CDR3 spans 13 residues. CDR3 sequence: CASSFDRASPLHF. The DNA for the CDR3 is TGTGCCAGCTCTTTCGACAGGGCCTCACCCCTCCACTTT.

This clone was seen just once. The chain carries TRBV29-1 and TRBJ1-2; no clear D gene. Germline V gene data show CDR1 as SQVTM and CDR2 as ANQGSEA. The ends were cut back, 5 bases at V and 8 bases at J, with 12 bases in the middle. The CDR3 loop spans 11 amino acids. The DNA of the CDR3 is TGCAGCGTTATCGGGTCTAGCGGCTACACCTTC. Translating it yields CSVIGSSGYTF.

This clone was detected only a few times. This chain joins TRBV7-2 and TRBJ1-1; 10 bases map to TRBD1. Germline CDR1 SGHTA, CDR2 FQGNSA. V shed 0 bases and J 0 bases; nucleotides not matched to a gene: 10. The CDR3 loop spans 19 amino acids. In nucleotides, the CDR3 is TGTGCCAGCAGCTTAGCTTCAGACAGGGGGCGGTCCATGAACACTGAAGCTTTCTTT. Protein: CASSLASDRGRSMNTEAFF.

The chain carries TRBV10-3 and TRBJ2-7; D is ambiguous. Germline V gene sequence: CDR1 ENHRY, CDR2 SYGVKD. Trimming stripped 4 bases from V and 3 bases from J, with 7 bases between. This CDR3 region has 12 residues. The chain's CDR3 is CAISGGVYEQYF. DNA of the CDR3: TGTGCCATCAGTGGAGGAGTCTACGAGCAGTACTTC.

V usage is TRBV4-1 and J usage is TRBJ1-6, with D tentatively TRBD1 (6 bases). The V end was cut by 0 bases, the J end by 8 bases, with 11 bases between. The CDR3 has 15 amino acids. Germline CDR1 is MGHRA and CDR2 is YSYEKL. The CDR3 sequence is CASSQDRGGDSPLHF. CDR3 coding DNA: TGCGCCAGCAGCCAAGATAGGGGGGGGGATTCACCCCTCCACTTT.

This clone was observed once. This chain links TRBV6-4 with TRBJ2-7, with a weak D call TRBD2 (6 bases). The ends were cut back, 10 bases at V and 2 bases at J, with 21 bases in the middle. CDR3 length: 15 residues. The germline V gene encodes CDR1 MRHNA and CDR2 SNTAGT. As DNA, the CDR3 is TGTGCCACCCCGACCCGGGCTAGCGAGACCTACGAGCAGTACTTC. Residues: CATPTRASETYEQYF.

V gene TRBV18 combines with J gene TRBJ2-2, with unresolved D. V was shortened by 2 bases and J by 0 bases, with 10 bases between the two germline ends. The V gene's germline CDR1 is KGHSH and CDR2 LQKENI. The CDR3 has 16 amino acids. The CDR3 DNA sequence: TGTGCCAGCTCACCATTACCAGGAACGAACACCGGGGAGCTGTTTTTT. Translated: CASSPLPGTNTGELFF.

The CDR3 loop is CASSLGFSGANVLTF. Written as DNA, the CDR3 is TGTGCCAGCAGCCTGGGCTTCTCTGGGGCCAACGTCCTGACTTTC. The chain uses TRBV6-5 and TRBJ2-6; unclear D gene. CDR3 size: 15 residues. The germline V gene encodes CDR1 MNHEY and CDR2 SVGAGI. Deletions cut 6 bases from V and 0 bases from J, with 9 bases between.

The V and J genes are TRBV6-1 and TRBJ1-1; D unresolved. CDR1 MNHNS and CDR2 SASEGT come from the germline V gene. V was pared by 3 bases and J by 1 base, with 12 bases between. The CDR3 contains 15 residues. The CDR3 DNA reads TGTGCCAGCAGTGAGCCGGGTTCGGGGAACACTGAAGCTTTCTTT. Protein sequence: CASSEPGSGNTEAFF.

The V and J genes are TRBV7-9 and TRBJ1-2; 8 positions agree with TRBD1. V trimming: 3 bases; J trimming: 4 bases; junction bases outside the gene matches: 4. Germline CDR1 reads SEHNR; CDR2 reads FQNEAQ (reference sequence). CDR3 length equals 14 residues. The CDR3 loop is CASSLVTGGYGYTF. In nucleotides, the CDR3 is TGTGCCAGCAGCTTGGTAACAGGGGGCTATGGCTACACCTTC.

This clone was seen only a few times. The J gene is TRBJ2-7, the V gene TRBV30, with 7 bases lining up with TRBD1. The CDR3 contains 14 residues. J gave up 3 bases and V 2 bases, and 7 bases lay outside the gene matches. In germline, CDR1 is GTSNPN, CDR2 SVGIG (reference sequence). The CDR3 sequence: CAWSTGVGYYEQYF. For the CDR3, the DNA is TGTGCCTGGAGTACAGGGGTGGGCTACTACGAGCAGTACTTC.

This sequence joins TRBV7-6 and TRBJ1-6, with 8 bases lining up with TRBD1. V gave up 3 bases and J gave up 7 bases; unmatched junction bases: 8. This CDR3 spans 16 amino acids. Germline assignment: CDR1 SGHVS and CDR2 FNYEAQ. The CDR3 nucleotides read TGTGCCAGCAGCTTGTACGGACAGGGACGGAATTCACCCCTCCACTTT. It codes for CASSLYGQGRNSPLHF.

The chain links TRBV14 to TRBJ1-1, with D tentatively TRBD1 (5 bases). Per germline, CDR1 SGHDN and CDR2 FVKESK. V was shortened by 8 bases and J by 3 bases, with 13 bases between the two germline ends. CDR3 length: 13 residues. This chain's CDR3 is CASQLNRYTEAFF. In DNA form, the CDR3 reads TGTGCCAGCCAATTGAACAGGTACACTGAAGCTTTCTTT. The entire variable domain, with the rest obtained from reference TRBV14 and TRBJ1-1, is as follows: EAGVTQFPSHSVIEKGQTVTLRCDPISGHDNLYWYRRVMGKEIKFLLHFVKESKQDESGMPNNRFLAERTGGTYSTLKVQPAELEDSGVYFCASQLNRYTEAFFGQGTRLTVV.

This clone appeared a single time. The chain recombines TRBV5-6 with TRBJ1-2, with 8 bases matching TRBD1. Looked up from germline, CDR1 is SGHDT and CDR2 is YYEEEE. Losses at the gene ends were 3 bases for V and 2 bases for J; bases not matched to a gene: 3. The CDR3 sequence is 14 residues long. CDR3 nucleotides: TGTGCCAGCAGCTGGGACAGGACCAACTATGGCTACACCTTC. Translation gives CASSWDRTNYGYTF.

With respect to this clone: This sample also contains other DNA sequences that code for the same CDR3. V is TRBV9 and J is TRBJ2-5, with 7 nucleotides matching TRBD1. The CDR3 extends over 14 amino acids. Germline loops: CDR1 SGDLS, CDR2 YYNGEE. After removal of 0 bases from V and 2 bases from J, the junction contained 1 base not matched to a gene. The CDR3 loop reads CASSVDRGQETQYF. The CDR3 DNA follows: TGTGCCAGCAGCGTAGACAGGGGACAAGAGACCCAGTACTTC.

The J gene is TRBJ1-1, the V gene TRBV4-1, with D possibly TRBD1 on 5 matching bases. The V gene lost 0 bases and the J gene lost 0 bases, with 8 bases spanning the gap. The CDR3 runs 15 residues. Germline V gene data show CDR1 as MGHRA and CDR2 as YSYEKL. The CDR3 sequence is CASSQDGGLNTEAFF. CDR3 sequence (DNA): TGCGCCAGCAGCCAAGACGGGGGATTGAACACTGAAGCTTTCTTT.

The V gene is TRBV6-2 or TRBV6-3, the J gene TRBJ2-7; D perhaps matches TRBD1 (6 bases). V lost 6 bases to trimming and J lost 3 bases, with 21 bases between them. The V gene's germline CDR1 is MNHEY and CDR2 SVGEGT. This CDR3 has 16 amino acids. DNA for the CDR3: TGTGCCAGCAGCCCTTCAGGGACAAAAAATAGCTACGAGCAGTACTTC. Protein product: CASSPSGTKNSYEQYF.

The J gene is TRBJ2-3, the V gene TRBV5-4; D is unresolved. Trimming cost V 2 bases and J 5 bases, with 3 bases left between them. CDR1 is SGHNT, CDR2 YYREEE, per germline (reference sequence). The CDR3 sequence is 11 residues long. The CDR3 region has the DNA TGTGCCAGCAGCTTCGGAGATACGCAGTATTTT. This gives the protein CASSFGDTQYF.

The chain recombines TRBV18 with TRBJ1-3, with 7 bases identical to TRBD1. This CDR3 has 15 residues. CDR1 and CDR2 from the germline V gene are KGHSH and LQKENI. The V gene end was trimmed by 3 bases and the J gene end by 4 bases; junction bases not matched to a gene: 6. As DNA, the CDR3 is TGTGCCAGCTCACCCGACAGGGTAGGAGGAAACACCATATATTTT. It translates to CASSPDRVGGNTIYF.

V gene TRBV27 combines with J gene TRBJ1-2; 7 nucleotides match TRBD1. Germline V gene lookup returns CDR1 MNHEY and CDR2 SMNVEV (reference sequence). V shed 0 bases and J 4 bases; nucleotides not matched to a gene: 5. This CDR3 is 15 amino acids long. This chain's CDR3 is CASSLSLGTVYGYTF. CDR3 in DNA: TGTGCCAGCAGTTTATCCCTTGGGACAGTCTATGGCTACACCTTC.

The chain carries TRBV6-5 and TRBJ1-2; D is unclear. V was clipped by 2 bases and J by 7 bases, with 11 bases between them. The CDR3 is made up of 13 amino acids. Germline values: CDR1 MNHEY, CDR2 SVGAGI. The CDR3 loop is CASSYGRRAGYTF. The CDR3, as DNA: TGTGCCAGCAGTTACGGTAGGAGGGCTGGCTACACCTTC.

The rearrangement uses TRBV18 and TRBJ2-7; perhaps TRBD2 as D (5 bases). The V and J ends lost 6 bases and 1 base respectively, with 16 bases between them. CDR3 length equals 15 residues. Germline CDR1 and CDR2: KGHSH and LQKENI. CDR3 DNA: TGTGCCAGCTCTCCCGGACCGGGAACTTCCTACGAGCAGTACTTC. It is translated as CASSPGPGTSYEQYF.

The genes are TRBV7-6 and TRBJ2-3; D is uncertain. Trimming shortened V by 6 bases and J by 2 bases, and 9 bases separated the two germline ends. The CDR3 runs to 13 residues. Germline CDR1 is SGHVS and CDR2 is FNYEAQ. DNA of the CDR3: TGTGCCAGCAGTTATGGGCCCACAGATACGCAGTATTTT. It codes for CASSYGPTDTQYF.

A remark on this clone: Other DNA variants within this sample encode the same CDR3. The V and J genes are TRBV7-9 and TRBJ2-5; 10 bases line up with TRBD1. From germline, CDR1 is SEHNR and CDR2 FQNEAQ (reference sequence). This CDR3 region has 16 residues. V trimming: 3 bases; J trimming: 1 base; junction bases outside the gene matches: 5. CDR3 coding DNA: TGTGCCAGCAGCTTGGGCGGGGACAGGGGCCAAGAGACCCAGTACTTC. Protein: CASSLGGDRGQETQYF.